This T cell receptor (beta chain) is drawn from a study of blood T cell repertoires in COVID-19. Study context: The study drew acute and convalescent COVID-19 samples from the United States, Italy and Spain. From T cells, B-cell-depleted T cells, or PBMCs came the material, which was cDNA or gDNA.

CDR1 is MGHRA, CDR2 YSYEKL, per germline. V was trimmed by 2 bases and J by 4 bases, leaving 18 bases between them. The CDR3 is 17 residues long. As originally analysed: Reference gene primer amplification yielded estimated nucleated cell counts. The repertoire was sequenced with immunoSEQ multiplex PCR; TCRdb's copy has only in-frame clones and lacks some. V and J calls and clone size are given by that table; D and trimming were obtained from the DNA. Of some 200,000 clones listed, approximately 90% are singletons. The V gene is TRBV4-1, the J gene TRBJ1-5; D is perhaps TRBD1 (5 bases). The sample was peripheral blood. The sequence was obtained from a woman older than 75 in a cohort sampled during active or convalescent COVID-19. The DNA of the CDR3 is TGCGCCAGCAGCCAAATTAGGGGTCAGGGAATAAATCAGCCCCAGCATTTT. The encoded protein is CASSQIRGQGINQPQHF.